These 30 T cell receptor beta chains originate from one sample sequenced in a study of identical twins (dated by TCRdb to 2015 to 2016). Library prep was done by 5' RACE. The sequencing machine was an Illumina HiSeq 2000. TCRdb handled the public reads itself, with Q25 trimming in fastp and clone calling in MiXCR, and kept productive beta chains. All rows with the same CDR3 protein become a single entry with the most common DNA and genes. The sample contains about 330,000 distinct CDR3 sequences, around 12% of them found a single time. The ten largest clones represent approximately 7.6% of the sample. These data were likewise used in another study, on yellow fever vaccine responses in identical twins.

The sample taken for sequencing was CD8+ T cells sorted from blood. Every receptor here comes from a woman younger than 35 in good health.

This clonotype appeared a few times. V usage is TRBV10-3 and J usage is TRBJ2-3; 8 bases match TRBD2. Germline CDR1 ENHRY, CDR2 SYGVKD. The CDR3 extends over 13 amino acids. Trimming at V came to 6 bases and at J to 4 bases, leaving 3 bases not matched to a gene. Here the CDR3 DNA reads TGTGCCATCAGGACTAGCGATGCAGATACGCAGTATTTT. It is translated as CAIRTSDADTQYF.

This clonotype was seen a few times. This chain links TRBV11-2 with TRBJ1-1, with D perhaps TRBD1 (5 bases). Germline V gene sequence: CDR1 SGHAT, CDR2 FQNNGV. The length of the CDR3 is 16 residues. Between the trimmed V and J ends, which lost 1 base and 0 bases, there was a span of 12 bases. The CDR3: CASSLGGLMVNTEAFF. The CDR3 DNA reads as TGTGCCAGCAGCTTAGGGGGCTTGATGGTGAACACTGAAGCTTTCTTT.

V and J are TRBV5-5 and TRBJ1-4, with a tentative D call TRBD1 (6 bases). The CDR3 runs 15 residues. V lost 4 bases to trimming and J lost 6 bases, with 16 bases between them. Germline V lookup: CDR1 SGHKS, CDR2 YYEKEE (reference sequence). CDR3 nucleotide sequence: TGTGCCAGCAGCGGGTCGGGGGCAGGGTATGAAAAACTGTTTTTT. Translated, it gives CASSGSGAGYEKLFF. The variable domain in full, completed from reference TRBV5-5 and TRBJ1-4, reads DAGVTQSPTHLIKTRGQQVTLRCSPISGHKSVSWYQQVLGQGPQFIFQYYEKEERGRGNFPDRFSARQFPNYSSELNVNALLLGDSALYLCASSGSGAGYEKLFFGSGTQLSVL.

In this sample, this clonotype turned up many times. V and J are TRBV28 and TRBJ2-7, with 9 nucleotides matching TRBD1. There are 16 residues in the CDR3. Germline CDR1 and CDR2: MDHEN and SYDVKM. V lost 4 bases to trimming and J lost 6 bases; unmatched junction nucleotides: 13. Written as DNA, the CDR3 is TGTGCCAGCAGTTCCAAATATCGGGACAGGGCTCTCGAGCAGTACTTC. It translates to CASSSKYRDRALEQYF.

This clonotype was detected ten times or more. The chain uses TRBV24-1 and TRBJ2-1; maybe TRBD2 (5 bases). This CDR3 contains 11 residues. Per the germline V gene, CDR1 is KGHDR and CDR2 is SFDVKD. V was cut by 10 bases and J by 9 bases, with 12 bases left in between. CDR3 nucleotides: TGTGCCACAGGACTCCCCGGTGAGCAGTTCTTC. Protein: CATGLPGEQFF.

There are a few counts of this clonotype. The chain joins TRBV6-5 to TRBJ2-6; D is perhaps TRBD1 (6 bases). V dropped 6 bases and J dropped 0 bases, with 18 bases sitting between them. CDR3 length: 18 residues. The germline CDR1 and CDR2 sequences are MNHEY and SVGAGI. CDR3 residues: CASSLNRELSSGANVLTF. DNA of the CDR3: TGTGCCAGCAGCTTAAACAGGGAGTTGAGCTCTGGGGCCAACGTCCTGACTTTC.

This clonotype was observed many times. V gene TRBV15 combines with J gene TRBJ2-7; D possibly corresponds to TRBD2 (5 bases). The V and J ends lost 0 bases and 3 bases respectively, with 18 bases between them. Germline V gene data show CDR1 as LNHNV and CDR2 as YYDKDF (reference sequence). This CDR3 comprises 17 residues. The CDR3 region has the DNA TGTGCCACCAGCAGAGATGGTGTCAGCGGTAAAATCTACGAGCAGTACTTC. This translates into CATSRDGVSGKIYEQYF.

This clonotype has only a few counts. The CDR3 sequence is CSAPTLAGDYNEQFF. The CDR3 DNA reads TGCAGTGCCCCGACTCTAGCGGGAGACTACAATGAGCAGTTCTTC. The V and J genes are TRBV20-1 and TRBJ2-1; 10 bases agree with TRBD2. This CDR3 contains 15 residues. Unmatched junction bases numbered 8, after V lost 6 bases and J lost 3 bases. Looked up from germline, CDR1 is DFQATT and CDR2 is SNEGSKA (reference sequence).

Ten or more counts support this clonotype. J is TRBJ2-3 and V is TRBV9, with D possibly being TRBD1 or TRBD2 (5 bases each). V lost 6 bases and J 3 bases, leaving 14 bases between the germline ends. This CDR3 spans 14 amino acids. Per germline, CDR1 SGDLS and CDR2 YYNGEE. Written as DNA, the CDR3 is TGTGCCAGCAATAACGGGGCGAGGACAGATACGCAGTATTTT. Translation: CASNNGARTDTQYF.

The chain links TRBV20-1 to TRBJ2-2; TRBD2 aligns across 7 bases. Looked up from germline, CDR1 is DFQATT and CDR2 is SNEGSKA (reference sequence). This CDR3 is built from 15 residues. The CDR3 here is CRCRIRGANTGELFF. The CDR3 DNA is TGCAGATGTAGAATTCGGGGGGCGAACACCGGGGAGCTGTTTTTT.

In its sample, this clonotype was seen a few times. The CDR3 sequence is CASTPGMTDGYYGYTF. Here the CDR3 DNA reads TGTGCCAGCACCCCAGGGATGACAGACGGATACTATGGCTACACCTTC. The chain couples TRBV3-1 to TRBJ1-2, with D tentatively TRBD1 (5 bases). V was trimmed by 7 bases and J by 3 bases, leaving 21 bases between them. The CDR3 contains 16 residues. The germline CDR1 and CDR2 sequences are LGHDT and YNNKEL (reference sequence).

This clonotype was detected a few times. The chain couples TRBV4-1 to TRBJ2-1, with unresolved D. Trimming took 0 bases from V and 3 from J, leaving 18 bases between them. From germline, CDR1 is MGHRA and CDR2 YSYEKL. This CDR3 region has 18 residues. CDR3 protein: CASSQDLGPIRNYNEQFF. The CDR3, as DNA: TGCGCCAGCAGCCAAGATCTGGGTCCGATCAGGAACTACAATGAGCAGTTCTTC.

A remark on this clonotype: One end of the junction fails to match germline, which may point to a read error. V gene TRBV5-1 combines with J gene TRBJ1-1; D unclear. CDR1 is SGHRS and CDR2 is YFSETQ in the germline V gene. CDR3 length: 14 residues. The CDR3, as DNA: TGCGCCAGCACCTTGTCTGGCCCCGCGGGAGAGGCTTTCTTT. Amino acid sequence: CASTLSGPAGEAFF.

This clonotype was found a few times. V usage is TRBV3-1 and J usage is TRBJ2-7; D is ambiguous. CDR1 and CDR2 from the germline V gene are LGHDT and YNNKEL (reference sequence). Between the trimmed V and J ends, which lost 4 bases and 3 bases, there was a span of 10 bases. The CDR3 runs to 13 residues. The CDR3 loop is CASSPSSDYEQYF. The CDR3 DNA reads as TGTGCCAGCAGCCCCTCTTCGGACTACGAGCAGTACTTC.

The chain couples TRBV11-1 to TRBJ2-1; no reliable D call. The V gene's germline CDR1 is SGHAT and CDR2 FQDESV (reference sequence). V lost 4 bases and J 0 bases, leaving 19 bases between the germline ends. CDR3 length: 18 amino acids. The CDR3 region has the DNA TGTGCCAGCAGCTCACAGCAAACAGCCAAAAGCTCCTACAATGAGCAGTTCTTC. This translates into CASSSQQTAKSSYNEQFF.

The chain uses TRBV7-2 and TRBJ2-7; 7 positions match TRBD1. The J segment lost 3 bases and the V segment lost 2 bases, leaving 1 base of the junction unmatched. Per germline, CDR1 SGHTA and CDR2 FQGNSA. The CDR3 has 13 residues. The CDR3: CASSLNRGYEQYV. The CDR3 DNA is TGTGCCAGCAGCTTAAACAGGGGCTACGAGCAGTACGTC.

This rearrangement joins TRBV20-1 to TRBJ2-3, with 8 nucleotides matching TRBD2. This CDR3 comprises 17 residues. From germline, CDR1 is DFQATT and CDR2 SNEGSKA (reference sequence). With 3 bases clipped from V and 3 bases from J, the junction kept 14 bases outside the gene matches. The CDR3 region is CSASFGSGMGRTDTQYF. The CDR3 DNA sequence: TGCAGTGCTAGTTTCGGTAGCGGGATGGGGAGGACAGATACGCAGTATTTT.

This clonotype has more than one count but fewer than ten. This chain uses TRBV13 with TRBJ2-5; 10 bases align to TRBD2. V lost 5 bases and J lost 2; bases outside the gene matches: 2. Germline assignment: CDR1 PRHDT and CDR2 FYEKMQ (reference sequence). The CDR3 covers 14 residues. CDR3 loop: CASSTTSGQETQYF. CDR3 DNA sequence: TGTGCCAGCAGCACGACTAGCGGGCAAGAGACCCAGTACTTC.

The chain has TRBV2 and TRBJ2-3, with 9 bases identical to TRBD2. V gave up 11 bases and J gave up 2 bases; unmatched junction bases: 2. This CDR3 spans 12 amino acids. Germline loops: CDR1 SNHLY, CDR2 FYNNEI. CDR3 sequence reads: CARGGVTDTQYF. CDR3 DNA sequence: TGTGCCCGCGGGGGGGTCACAGATACGCAGTATTTT. Filled out from reference TRBV2 and TRBJ2-3, the complete variable domain reads EPEVTQTPSHQVTQMGQEVILRCVPISNHLYFYWYRQILGQKVEFLVSFYNNEISEKSEIFDDQFSVERPDGSNFTLKIRSTKLEDSAMYFCARGGVTDTQYFGPGTRLTVL.

This clonotype occurred a few times. The chain employs TRBV2 and TRBJ2-3, with a tentative D call TRBD1 (6 bases). The CDR3 is 15 amino acids. V lost 2 bases to trimming and J lost 4 bases, with 13 bases between them. Per the germline V gene, CDR1 is SNHLY and CDR2 is FYNNEI. The CDR3 is CASSEWAAGADTQYF. The CDR3 nucleotides read TGTGCCAGCAGTGAATGGGCAGCAGGGGCAGATACGCAGTATTTT.

This clonotype was observed at least ten times. The chain links TRBV5-5 to TRBJ2-1; weak D call: TRBD1 (6 bases). The germline gives CDR1 SGHKS, CDR2 YYEKEE (reference sequence). Deletions cut 0 bases from V and 1 base from J, with 8 bases between. The CDR3 totals 15 residues. CDR3 nucleotides: TGTGCCAGCAGCTTGGGACAGGCTTCCTACAATGAGCAGTTCTTC. This translates into CASSLGQASYNEQFF.

This clonotype has more than one count but fewer than ten. The rearrangement links TRBV25-1 to TRBJ1-1; TRBD1 is a possible D gene (5 bases). V was shortened by 5 bases and J by 5 bases, with 18 bases between the two germline ends. The germline V gene encodes CDR1 MGHDK and CDR2 SYGVNS. The CDR3 spans 15 residues. The CDR3 protein is CASSPSAGVNTEAFF. The CDR3 DNA sequence: TGTGCCAGCAGTCCTTCAGCGGGGGTTAATACTGAAGCTTTCTTT.

V and J are TRBV7-9 and TRBJ2-3; tentatively, D is TRBD2 (5 bases). The germline CDR1 and CDR2 sequences are SEHNR and FQNEAQ (reference sequence). This CDR3 region has 14 residues. Trimming pared 4 bases from V and 2 bases from J, leaving 10 bases between. In DNA, the CDR3 is TGTGCCAGCAGCTCGGGGATCCTCACAGATACGCAGTATTTT. Its protein is CASSSGILTDTQYF.

This clonotype was recorded a few times. The V gene is TRBV7-2, the J gene TRBJ2-7, with 8 bases matching TRBD1. The germline V gene encodes CDR1 SGHTA and CDR2 FQGNSA. Unmatched junction bases numbered 4, after V lost 5 bases and J lost 1 base. The CDR3 is 14 residues long. This CDR3 reads CASSTRQGSYEQYF. The CDR3, as DNA: TGTGCCAGCAGCACTCGACAGGGGTCCTACGAGCAGTACTTC.

The chain couples TRBV28 to TRBJ2-5; D unclear. Trimming took off 4 bases at V and 1 base at J, with 7 bases between the two ends. CDR1 and CDR2 from the germline V gene are MDHEN and SYDVKM. CDR3 length: 13 amino acids. CDR3 in DNA: TGTGCCAGCAGTTCAGAATCCCAAGAGACCCAGTACTTC. This encodes CASSSESQETQYF.

This clonotype occurred many times. The gene calls are TRBV12-3 or TRBV12-4 and TRBJ1-3; D is unclear. The CDR3 consists of 13 residues. The V and J ends lost 10 bases and 0 bases respectively, with 10 bases between them. CDR3 in DNA: TGTGCCATGGCGGGGAACTCTGGAAACACCATATATTTT. Translation: CAMAGNSGNTIYF.

In its sample, this clonotype was seen a few times. This sequence joins TRBV11-1 and TRBJ2-1; 9 bases match TRBD2. V lost 5 bases, J lost 5 bases, and 16 bases stayed unmatched. The CDR3 is made up of 18 amino acids. Germline lookup yields CDR1 SGHAT and CDR2 FQDESV (reference sequence). As DNA, the CDR3 is TGTGCCAGCAGCCCACCAGGTCTTGGGGTAGCGGGGGACAATGAGCAGTTCTTC. Translated: CASSPPGLGVAGDNEQFF.

Concerning this clonotype: A read error may explain this, as a much larger clone is one base away. The chain combines TRBV29-1 with TRBJ2-3; 8 bases line up with TRBD1. CDR1 and CDR2 from the germline V gene are SQVTM and ANQGSEA. This CDR3 has 15 amino acids. The CDR3 bases are TGCAGCGTTGAGGCGGACAGGGAAACGACAGATACGCAGTTTTTT. Its protein is CSVEADRETTDTQFF.

In this sample, this clonotype turned up a few times. The chain couples TRBV6-5 to TRBJ2-7; 7 bases align to TRBD2. Germline-derived CDR1 and CDR2 are MNHEY and SVGAGI. The J segment lost 5 bases and the V segment lost 4 bases, leaving 8 bases of the junction unmatched. The CDR3 totals 14 residues. CDR3: CASSFSRGGDEQYV. CDR3 DNA sequence: TGTGCCAGCAGTTTCTCGCGGGGAGGGGACGAGCAGTACGTC.

The chain is built from TRBV6-5 and TRBJ2-1; D is possibly TRBD2 (5 bases). The CDR3 loop spans 15 amino acids. Trimming shortened V by 5 bases and J by 10 bases, and 21 bases separated the two germline ends. Germline V gene sequence: CDR1 MNHEY, CDR2 SVGAGI. The CDR3 nucleotides are TGTGCCAGCAGTACTGAGCGGTACCTACAAGGGGAGCAGTTCTTC. Encoded protein: CASSTERYLQGEQFF.